Detailed here is one T cell receptor (beta chain). Its specificity is not known. Germline CDR1 SEHNR, CDR2 FQNEAQ (reference sequence). Trimming shortened V by 4 bases and J by 10 bases, and 28 bases separated the two germline ends. The CDR3 spans 17 residues. The data derive from a study of T-cell reconstitution after alpha-beta-depleted transplantation in children. Study-wide results and caveats: At one year after transplant, newly produced T cells mostly accounted for T-cell counts and diversity. Some patients' high day-60 TCRbeta diversity was attributed to recipient cells surviving conditioning. Several hundred expanded graft clones reportedly were the source of alpha-beta T cells about two months after transplant.

TCRbeta library preparation incorporated unique molecular identifiers. TCRdb re-analysed the PCR reads in MiXCR, keeping a single row per CDR3 protein. The repertoire holds around 420,000 distinct CDR3 sequences, with under 20% as singletons. This sequence was found in a boy under three years old who had a stem cell transplant for Wiskott-Aldrich syndrome, so the T cells may come from the graft donor. The chain links TRBV7-9 to TRBJ2-5; either TRBD1 or TRBD2 may fit D (6 bases each). This specimen consisted of PBMCs, mostly from graft donor cells, obtained 360 days after TCRalphabeta/CD19-depleted stem cell transplant. CDR3 protein: CASSSGVGTTTKSNQYF. The CDR3 DNA reads TGTGCCAGCAGCTCGGGGGTCGGGACAACCACTAAGAGTAACCAGTACTTC.